This T cell receptor beta chain originates from a study of cytomegalovirus exposure and HLA in healthy donors. The PCR ran on 60 Vbeta and 13 Jbeta primers. Profiling relied on immunoSEQ multiplex PCR, and the TCRdb table lists in-frame clones only, not all of them. The repertoire includes about 110,000 clones, approximately 73% of them detected once, and 8.4% sits in the top ten. The CDR3 extends over 11 amino acids. The V gene's germline CDR1 is KGHSH and CDR2 LQKENI. Trimming took off 3 bases at V and 12 bases at J, with 9 bases between the two ends. The sample consisted of PBMCs. The V gene is TRBV18, the J gene TRBJ2-1; no firm D call. The source of this sequence is a man aged 35 to 55 in good health and CMV-seronegative. This chain's CDR3 is CASSPLEGQFF. The CDR3, as DNA: TGTGCCAGCTCACCCCTAGAAGGGCAGTTCTTC.